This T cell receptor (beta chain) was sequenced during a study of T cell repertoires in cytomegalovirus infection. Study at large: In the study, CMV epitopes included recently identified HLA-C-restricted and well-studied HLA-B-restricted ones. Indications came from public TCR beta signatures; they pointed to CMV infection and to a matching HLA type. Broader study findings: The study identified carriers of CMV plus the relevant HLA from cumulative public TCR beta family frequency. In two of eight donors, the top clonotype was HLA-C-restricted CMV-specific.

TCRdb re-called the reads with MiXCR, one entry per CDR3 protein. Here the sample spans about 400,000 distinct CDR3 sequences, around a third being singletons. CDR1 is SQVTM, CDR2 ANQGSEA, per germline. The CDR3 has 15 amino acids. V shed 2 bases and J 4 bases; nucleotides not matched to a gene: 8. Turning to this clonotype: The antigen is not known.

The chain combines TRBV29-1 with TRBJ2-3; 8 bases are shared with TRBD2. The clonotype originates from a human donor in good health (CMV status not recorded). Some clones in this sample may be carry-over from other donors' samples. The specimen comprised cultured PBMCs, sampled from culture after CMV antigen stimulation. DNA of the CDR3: TGCAGCGTTGAATTTGGCGGGAGGATGGCAGATACGCAGTATTTT. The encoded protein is CSVEFGGRMADTQYF.